This entry lists 12 T cell receptor beta chains sequenced from one sample in a study of shared T cell receptors in the human thymus. Generated by immunoSEQ multiplex PCR, the TCRdb table keeps only in-frame clones and is missing some. This table has 700,000 or so clones, approximately 83% appearing once. These same data were also listed under a study on human thymus T cells.

Source material: thymocytes. The source is a girl under three years old with a congenital heart defect.

The chain links TRBV27 to TRBJ2-3; 7 nucleotides match TRBD1. V dropped 0 bases and J dropped 0; count of bases not matched to a gene: 21. CDR1 is MNHEY, CDR2 SMNVEV, per germline (reference sequence). This CDR3 is 22 amino acids long. Here the CDR3 reads CASSLSIKVLGRGHRSTDTQYF. The CDR3 coding sequence is TGTGCCAGCAGTTTATCGATAAAGGTTCTGGGTAGGGGGCACAGGAGCACAGATACGCAGTATTTT.

This chain links TRBV29-1 with TRBJ1-2, with 8 bases that match TRBD1. From germline, CDR1 is SQVTM and CDR2 ANQGSEA. The length of the CDR3 is 16 residues. The ends lost 7 bases at V and 5 bases at J; junction bases unmatched: 18. The CDR3 bases are TGCAGCGGGGAACCGGGACAGGCCCTTAGGGAGTATGGCTACACCTTC. Its translation: CSGEPGQALREYGYTF.

This rearrangement joins TRBV27 to TRBJ1-1, with D maybe TRBD1 (5 bases). Deletions cut 3 bases from V and 1 base from J, with 12 bases between. In germline, CDR1 is MNHEY, CDR2 SMNVEV (reference sequence). The CDR3 has 15 amino acids. For the CDR3, the DNA is TGTGCCAGCAGTTTTCAGTGGGGCGCGAACACTGAAGCTTTCTTT. Protein: CASSFQWGANTEAFF.

The table lists this clone with a count of one. CDR3 protein: CASSEARGDQETQYF. DNA of the CDR3: TGTGCCAGCAGCGAAGCGCGCGGGGATCAAGAGACCCAGTACTTC. This sequence joins TRBV5-5 and TRBJ2-5, with D perhaps matching TRBD2 (6 bases). V was pared by 4 bases and J by 2 bases, with 15 bases between. CDR3 size: 15 residues. From germline, CDR1 is SGHKS and CDR2 YYEKEE (reference sequence).

The chain uses TRBV5-3 and TRBJ2-7; D might be TRBD1 (5 bases). TRBV5-3 is known as an ORF, though its function is uncertain. The CDR3 covers 18 residues. V was shortened by 1 base and J by 2 bases, with 22 bases between the two germline ends. Here the CDR3 reads CARSLSHSKTGSPYEQYF. CDR3 nucleotide sequence: TGTGCCAGAAGCTTGTCTCATTCGAAAACAGGATCCCCCTACGAGCAGTACTTC.

In DNA, the CDR3 is TGTGCCAGCAGTTACTCCGGAACTATTCAAGAGACCCAGTACTTC. It is translated as CASSYSGTIQETQYF. This chain links TRBV6-5 with TRBJ2-5; no clear D. This CDR3 has 15 residues. CDR1 and CDR2 from the germline V gene are MNHEY and SVGAGI. V was cut by 0 bases and J by 2 bases, with 10 bases left in between.

V is TRBV5-1 and J is TRBJ1-2; 8 nucleotides align to TRBD1. The V and J ends lost 4 bases and 4 bases, in that order; junction bases with no gene match: 6. This CDR3 is built from 14 residues. Germline assignment: CDR1 SGHRS and CDR2 YFSETQ. DNA of the CDR3: TGCGCCAGCAGCGGGGGACAGGCAGCCTATGGCTACACCTTC. Protein product: CASSGGQAAYGYTF.

The V gene is TRBV5-5, the J gene TRBJ1-2, with unresolved D. This CDR3 is 11 amino acids long. The V gene lost 6 bases and the J gene lost 8 bases, with 11 bases spanning the gap. The germline V gene has CDR1 SGHKS and CDR2 YYEKEE (reference sequence). The CDR3 loop is CASMEDGGYTF. For the CDR3, the DNA is TGTGCCAGCATGGAGGACGGAGGCTACACCTTC.

The chain recombines TRBV4-3 with TRBJ1-5; tentatively, D is TRBD1 (6 bases). V was clipped by 0 bases and J by 4 bases, with 16 bases between them. This CDR3 spans 17 amino acids. The V gene's germline CDR1 is LGHNA and CDR2 YSLEER. CDR3 nucleotide sequence: TGCGCCAGCAGCCAAGATCTGGGGGCAGCGAAAAATCAGCCCCAGCATTTT. It is translated as CASSQDLGAAKNQPQHF.

J is TRBJ1-1 and V is TRBV5-6; possible D gene TRBD1, 6 bases. V lost 4 bases and J lost 7, with 11 bases in between. Germline V gene sequence: CDR1 SGHDT, CDR2 YYEEEE. This CDR3 has 12 residues. Here the CDR3 reads CASSPGVSEAFF. CDR3 in DNA: TGTGCCAGCAGCCCAGGGGTGAGTGAAGCTTTCTTT.

This CDR3 reads CASSHGGRNPSTLHF. CDR3 nucleotide sequence: TGTGCCAGCAGCCATGGAGGCAGGAATCCCTCGACCCTCCACTTT. This chain uses TRBV14 with TRBJ1-6; D remains unclear. This CDR3 region has 15 residues. The V and J ends lost 3 bases and 14 bases respectively, with 20 bases between them. Germline CDR1 and CDR2: SGHDN and FVKESK. The full variable domain, with the rest looked up from reference TRBV14 and TRBJ1-6, is EAGVTQFPSHSVIEKGQTVTLRCDPISGHDNLYWYRRVMGKEIKFLLHFVKESKQDESGMPNNRFLAERTGGTYSTLKVQPAELEDSGVYFCASSHGGRNPSTLHFGNGTRLTVT.

The chain combines TRBV14 with TRBJ2-6, with D possibly being TRBD1 (6 bases). This CDR3 has 15 amino acids. The V end was cut by 4 bases, the J end by 4 bases, with 11 bases between. Germline values: CDR1 SGHDN, CDR2 FVKESK. The CDR3 sequence: CASSLTGRGANVLTF. CDR3 in DNA: TGTGCCAGCAGCCTCACAGGGCGCGGGGCCAACGTCCTGACTTTC.